These T cell receptor beta chains were read from a single sample in a study of blood T cell repertoires in COVID-19. Sequencing was performed with immunoSEQ multiplex PCR; in TCRdb, only in-frame clones are kept and a portion is missing. This sample has 51,000 or so clones, with roughly 91% found just once. The specimen was peripheral blood. These receptors originate from an elderly man with active or convalescent COVID-19. Both conserved end residues are part of each CDR3. Each record gives: clone size, V gene, D gene, J gene, CDR3 protein, CDR3 DNA. The D gene is left open where the match is weak. Size is stated for part of the rows, as once, few or many counts, or as a class when the clone is expanded.

size: -
V: TRBV3-1/TRBV3-2
D: TRBD2
J: TRBJ2-5
CDR3: CASSQTGTSGGQETQYF
DNA: TGTGCCAGCAGCCAAACCGGGACTAGCGGGGGCCAAGAGACCCAGTACTTC

size: -
V: TRBV2
D: -
J: TRBJ2-3
CDR3: CASSYLETDTQYF
DNA: TGTGCCAGCAGTTATCTTGAGACAGATACGCAGTATTTT

size: -
V: TRBV6-2/TRBV6-3
D: TRBD2
J: TRBJ2-7
CDR3: CASSYSRTSGGAEAQYF
DNA: TGTGCCAGCAGTTACTCCCGGACTAGCGGGGGGGCCGAAGCGCAGTACTTC

size: -
V: TRBV7-2
D: -
J: TRBJ1-2
CDR3: CASSSYTSQFYGYTF
DNA: TGTGCCAGCAGCTCATATACCTCCCAGTTCTATGGCTACACCTTC

size: -
V: TRBV5-1
D: TRBD2
J: TRBJ2-7
CDR3: CASSLASGRAGEQYF
DNA: TGCGCCAGCAGCTTGGCTAGCGGGAGGGCTGGGGAGCAGTACTTC

size: -
V: TRBV5-6
D: TRBD2
J: TRBJ2-1
CDR3: CASSLSGRRLSNEQFF
DNA: TGTGCCAGCAGCTTGTCCGGGAGGAGGTTAAGCAATGAGCAGTTCTTC

size: -
V: TRBV10-3
D: -
J: TRBJ2-7
CDR3: CAISAARDGSSYEQYF
DNA: TGTGCCATCAGTGCGGCCCGGGACGGGAGCTCCTACGAGCAGTACTTC

size: -
V: TRBV10-1
D: -
J: TRBJ1-5
CDR3: CANPCIGAYSNQPQHF
DNA: TGCGCCAACCCTTGTATAGGGGCGTATAGCAATCAGCCCCAGCATTTT

size: -
V: TRBV12-3/TRBV12-4
D: -
J: TRBJ2-1
CDR3: CASSPNRVNEQFF
DNA: TGTGCCAGCAGTCCGAACAGGGTAAATGAGCAGTTCTTC

size: -
V: TRBV10-3
D: -
J: TRBJ1-6
CDR3: CAISFDRTPLHF
DNA: TGTGCCATCAGTTTCGACAGGACACCCCTCCACTTT

size: -
V: TRBV5-1
D: -
J: TRBJ2-2
CDR3: CASSLGLNTGELFF
DNA: TGCGCCAGCAGCTTGGGTCTTAACACCGGGGAGCTGTTTTTT

size: -
V: TRBV5-4
D: TRBD1
J: TRBJ1-6
CDR3: CASSSGQGVDSPLHF
DNA: TGTGCCAGCAGCTCTGGACAGGGGGTAGATTCACCCCTCCACTTT

size: -
V: TRBV10-3
D: TRBD1
J: TRBJ2-7
CDR3: CAISEFAAGTGGAEQYF
DNA: TGTGCCATCAGTGAGTTCGCCGCGGGGACAGGGGGAGCCGAGCAGTACTTC

size: once
V: TRBV30
D: -
J: TRBJ1-1
CDR3: CAWSFDRHNTEAFF
DNA: TGTGCCTGGAGCTTCGACAGACATAACACTGAAGCTTTCTTT

size: -
V: TRBV3-1/TRBV3-2
D: -
J: TRBJ1-3
CDR3: CASSQKSKGNTIYF
DNA: TGTGCCAGCAGCCAAAAGTCTAAAGGAAACACCATATATTTT

size: once
V: TRBV7-9
D: TRBD1
J: TRBJ1-2
CDR3: CASSVQGAGEARTF
DNA: TGTGCCAGCAGCGTTCAGGGGGCTGGAGAGGCGCGCACCTTC

size: -
V: TRBV7-2
D: -
J: TRBJ2-7
CDR3: CASSPGPGAREQYF
DNA: TGTGCCAGCAGCCCCGGGCCAGGGGCGCGGGAGCAGTACTTC

size: -
V: TRBV11-2
D: TRBD2
J: TRBJ2-5
CDR3: CASSLDGLGLGTQYF
DNA: TGTGCCAGCAGCTTAGATGGACTAGGCCTTGGGACCCAGTACTTC

size: -
V: TRBV30
D: -
J: TRBJ2-7
CDR3: CAWSDPRRGRYEQYF
DNA: TGTGCCTGGAGTGACCCCAGGAGGGGCCGATACGAGCAGTACTTC

size: -
V: TRBV4-3
D: TRBD2
J: TRBJ2-2
CDR3: CASSQELASGGYTGELFF
DNA: TGCGCCAGCAGCCAAGAATTGGCTAGCGGGGGGTACACCGGGGAGCTGTTTTTT

size: -
V: TRBV19
D: TRBD1
J: TRBJ2-7
CDR3: CASSTRDSIAYEQYF
DNA: TGTGCCAGTAGTACGAGGGACAGCATAGCCTACGAGCAGTACTTC

size: once
V: TRBV19
D: -
J: TRBJ1-1
CDR3: CASSIQGAANTEAFF
DNA: TGTGCCAGTAGTATTCAGGGTGCCGCAAACACTGAAGCTTTCTTT

size: -
V: TRBV5-6
D: TRBD1
J: TRBJ1-4
CDR3: CASSDLGQGVVEKLFF
DNA: TGTGCCAGCAGCGACCTGGGACAGGGGGTAGTTGAAAAACTGTTTTTT

size: -
V: TRBV6-2/TRBV6-3
D: -
J: TRBJ2-7
CDR3: CASSRVPGKQYF
DNA: TGTGCCAGCAGCAGAGTCCCGGGGAAGCAGTACTTC

size: -
V: TRBV14
D: TRBD1
J: TRBJ2-6
CDR3: CASKGTGGTGANVLTF
DNA: TGTGCCAGCAAGGGGACAGGGGGAACTGGGGCCAACGTCCTGACTTTC

size: -
V: TRBV19
D: TRBD1
J: TRBJ1-1
CDR3: CASSIVGNRGNTEAFF
DNA: TGTGCCAGTAGTATAGTGGGGAACAGGGGGAACACTGAAGCTTTCTTT

size: -
V: TRBV28
D: -
J: TRBJ1-2
CDR3: CASRPGQVGGGYTF
DNA: TGTGCCAGCCGACCCGGGCAGGTCGGGGGTGGCTACACCTTC

size: -
V: TRBV9
D: -
J: TRBJ2-7
CDR3: CASSRDFLGEQYF
DNA: TGTGCCAGCAGCCGGGACTTTCTTGGCGAGCAGTACTTC

size: once
V: TRBV15
D: TRBD1
J: TRBJ1-2
CDR3: CATSSHIHQGGYGYTF
DNA: TGTGCCACCAGCAGCCATATCCACCAGGGGGGCTATGGCTACACCTTC

size: -
V: TRBV4-2
D: TRBD1
J: TRBJ2-7
CDR3: CASSPTRGQGYEQYF
DNA: TGTGCCAGCAGCCCCACCCGGGGACAGGGGTACGAGCAGTACTTC

size: -
V: TRBV6-5
D: -
J: TRBJ1-4
CDR3: CASSYRGTDEKLFF
DNA: TGTGCCAGCAGTTATCGGGGAACTGATGAAAAACTGTTTTTT

size: -
V: TRBV6-1
D: -
J: TRBJ1-3
CDR3: CASSESLGQGGNTIYF
DNA: TGTGCCAGCAGTGAATCGTTGGGGCAAGGTGGAAACACCATATATTTT

size: -
V: TRBV6-1
D: -
J: TRBJ2-3
CDR3: CASSEGVGDTDTQYF
DNA: TGTGCCAGCAGTGAAGGAGTAGGAGACACAGATACGCAGTATTTT

size: -
V: TRBV7-2
D: TRBD2
J: TRBJ2-7
CDR3: CASSFHYSGKYEQYF
DNA: TGTGCCAGCAGCTTTCACTACAGCGGGAAATACGAGCAGTACTTC

size: -
V: TRBV7-2
D: -
J: TRBJ2-3
CDR3: CASSFGLRTDTQYF
DNA: TGTGCCAGCAGCTTCGGACTCCGCACAGATACGCAGTATTTT

size: -
V: TRBV19
D: -
J: TRBJ1-4
CDR3: CASSQRDNEKLFF
DNA: TGTGCCAGTAGTCAGCGGGACAATGAAAAACTGTTTTTT

size: -
V: TRBV6-5
D: TRBD2
J: TRBJ2-7
CDR3: CASSYGAGGPYEQYF
DNA: TGTGCCAGCAGTTACGGGGCGGGAGGGCCCTACGAGCAGTACTTC

size: -
V: TRBV5-1
D: TRBD2
J: TRBJ2-5
CDR3: CASTRVAGGQETQYF
DNA: TGCGCCAGCACCCGGGTGGCGGGAGGGCAAGAGACCCAGTACTTC

size: few
V: TRBV6-2/TRBV6-3
D: TRBD1
J: TRBJ1-5
CDR3: CASSYSIEIPGGWNQPQHF
DNA: TGTGCCAGCAGTTACTCGATTGAGATCCCAGGGGGTTGGAATCAGCCCCAGCATTTT

size: once
V: TRBV6-5
D: TRBD2
J: TRBJ2-7
CDR3: CASSFGTNSYEQYF
DNA: TGTGCCAGCAGTTTCGGGACTAACTCCTACGAGCAGTACTTC

size: -
V: TRBV29-1
D: TRBD1
J: TRBJ2-7
CDR3: CSVGGQESYEQYF
DNA: TGCAGCGTTGGGGGACAGGAGTCCTACGAGCAGTACTTC

size: -
V: TRBV28
D: -
J: TRBJ2-1
CDR3: CASTMDGLSYNEQFF
DNA: TGTGCCAGCACCATGGACGGACTCTCCTACAATGAGCAGTTCTTC

size: -
V: TRBV30
D: TRBD1
J: TRBJ2-7
CDR3: CAWTGDSYEQYF
DNA: TGTGCCTGGACAGGGGACAGCTACGAGCAGTACTTC

size: -
V: TRBV3-1/TRBV3-2
D: TRBD2
J: TRBJ2-6
CDR3: CASSPFGGGGAGGANVLTF
DNA: TGTGCCAGCAGCCCCTTTGGCGGGGGGGGCGCAGGAGGGGCCAACGTCCTGACTTTC

size: few
V: TRBV28
D: TRBD1
J: TRBJ1-2
CDR3: CASSFPGQGNYGYTF
DNA: TGTGCCAGCAGTTTCCCCGGACAGGGAAACTATGGCTACACCTTC

size: -
V: TRBV10-2
D: TRBD1
J: TRBJ1-6
CDR3: CASSDIPGQENSPLHF
DNA: TGCGCCAGCAGTGACATACCGGGACAGGAGAATTCACCCCTCCACTTT

size: -
V: TRBV7-9
D: TRBD1
J: TRBJ1-1
CDR3: CASSLGTGGGRTEAFF
DNA: TGTGCCAGCAGCTTAGGAACAGGGGGTGGTCGCACTGAAGCTTTCTTT

size: -
V: TRBV21-1
D: -
J: TRBJ2-3
CDR3: CASSKDRVVTDTQYF
DNA: TGTGCCAGCAGCAAGGACAGGGTCGTGACAGATACGCAGTATTTT

size: once
V: TRBV4-1
D: -
J: TRBJ2-5
CDR3: CASSQDSRAGAQYF
DNA: TGCGCCAGCAGCCAAGATAGCCGAGCGGGCGCCCAGTACTTC

size: -
V: TRBV5-1
D: TRBD1
J: TRBJ2-7
CDR3: CASSSQLPQGVAYEQYF
DNA: TGCGCCAGCAGCTCGCAACTCCCACAGGGGGTAGCCTACGAGCAGTACTTC

size: once
V: TRBV5-4
D: -
J: TRBJ2-7
CDR3: CASRTVSSYEQYF
DNA: TGTGCCAGCAGGACTGTTAGCTCCTACGAGCAGTACTTC